This is a list of T cell receptor beta chains from one sample in a study of beta chain features in type 1 diabetes. Produced via immunoSEQ multiplex PCR; TCRdb's table is partial and in-frame only. The top ten hold over 1.5% of the sample, which has over 40,000 clones, around 63% seen once. The source material was Tregs from blood. These receptors were obtained from a man younger than 45 with type 1 diabetes. Some clones in this sample may be carry-over from other donors' samples. Both conserved end residues are trimmed from each CDR3.

v_call cdr3_aa
TRBV9 ASSLLGGMGETQY
TRBV6-5 ASSYRGVGYGYT
TRBV6-6 ASSYPGGGETQY
TRBV7-8 ASSPGTGLFTGELF
TRBV5-1 ASSLEGGADSQY
TRBV7-9 ASSTAGTGNYEQY
TRBV10-2 ASSDPQGIGTQY
TRBV4-3 ASSQDLNEYVAF
TRBV5-1 ASSFSGAKEQY
TRBV9 ASSPGYTEAF
TRBV28 ASSLLGGPYGYT
TRBV5-1 ASRKDRGLTEAF
TRBV7-9 ASSLKGSHRYGYT
TRBV9 ASSARFIRTGGNEQF
TRBV7-3 ASSRDSVETQY
TRBV7-3 ASSSTNGIEQF
TRBV4-2 ASSRSPGLAGSLNNEQF
TRBV18 ASSPTGADHEQY
TRBV27 ASSFTGLAGAQETQY
TRBV29-1 SVEAGGPTGELF
TRBV18 ASSPSVQGNQPRH
TRBV6-1 ASRVGGVAEQY
TRBV18 ASSPFGTGNTGELF
TRBV7-9 ASSLEGTPRNIQY
TRBV6-5 ASSYSSRQPQH
TRBV4-3 ASSQGWDIKRGYT
TRBV28 ASSTPLTGTTQY
TRBV29-1 SVGLAGAADTQY
TRBV5-1 ASSPGQGARQPQH
TRBV18 ATSPGLAGGPYNEQF
TRBV7-9 ASSIGQGRRTGELF
TRBV5-1 ASSPLAGANTGELF
TRBV6-5 ASSSGTGGSSSPLH
TRBV7-3 ASSEGQINSPLH
TRBV7-8 ASRITSGGRTSGANVLT
TRBV28 ASSKRRIYEQY
TRBV2 ASSPPGAAEQF
TRBV19 ASSTRTGGGGSGNQPQH
TRBV7-3 ASSPASGEYNEQF
TRBV10-3 AIRNQVTTEAF
TRBV6-5 ASRGTQTGSGYT
TRBV4-3 ASSQGLAGLAYEQY
TRBV6-5 ASSYSGGDNSPLH
TRBV27 ASRGWAGKSDTQY
TRBV29-1 SVDDTAGANVLT
TRBV7-3 ASSLNGLATGELF
TRBV2 ASSERTGDQPQH
TRBV10-3 AISESGQGLYGYT
TRBV25-1 ASSESGAGGDEQF
TRBV19 ASSTRDNFVEQY
TRBV7-2 ASSLGGALPEAF
TRBV7-2 ASSPNGGTQY
TRBV2 ASRAGTSGETQY
TRBV7-2 ASSLTGTVNTEAF
TRBV10-3 AISLLAGTDTQY
TRBV7-9 ASSQPRGGAGAF
TRBV6-5 ASTPRGGYGYEQY
TRBV7-9 ASRRLGQGNTGELF
TRBV7-9 ASSLGRTGVSGYT